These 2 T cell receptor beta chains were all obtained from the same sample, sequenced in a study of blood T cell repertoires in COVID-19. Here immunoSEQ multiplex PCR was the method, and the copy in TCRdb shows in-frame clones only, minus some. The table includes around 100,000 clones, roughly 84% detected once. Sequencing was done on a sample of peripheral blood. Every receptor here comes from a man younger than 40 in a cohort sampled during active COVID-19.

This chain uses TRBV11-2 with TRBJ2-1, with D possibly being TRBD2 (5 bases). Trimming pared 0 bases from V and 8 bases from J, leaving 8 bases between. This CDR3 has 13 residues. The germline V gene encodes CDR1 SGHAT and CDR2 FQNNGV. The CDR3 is CASSLEASYEQFF. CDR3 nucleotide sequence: TGTGCCAGCAGCTTAGAGGCTAGCTATGAGCAGTTCTTC. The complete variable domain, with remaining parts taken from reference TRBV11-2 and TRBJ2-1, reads EAGVAQSPRYKIIEKRQSVAFWCNPISGHATLYWYQQILGQGPKLLIQFQNNGVVDDSQLPKDRFSAERLKGVDSTLKIQPAKLEDSAVYLCASSLEASYEQFFGPGTRLTVL.

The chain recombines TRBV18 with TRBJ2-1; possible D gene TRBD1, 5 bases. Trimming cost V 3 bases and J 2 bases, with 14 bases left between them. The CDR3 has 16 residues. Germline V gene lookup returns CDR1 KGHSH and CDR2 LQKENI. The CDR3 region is CASSPVQGQTYNEQFF. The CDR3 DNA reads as TGTGCCAGCTCACCCGTGCAGGGCCAAACCTACAATGAGCAGTTCTTC.